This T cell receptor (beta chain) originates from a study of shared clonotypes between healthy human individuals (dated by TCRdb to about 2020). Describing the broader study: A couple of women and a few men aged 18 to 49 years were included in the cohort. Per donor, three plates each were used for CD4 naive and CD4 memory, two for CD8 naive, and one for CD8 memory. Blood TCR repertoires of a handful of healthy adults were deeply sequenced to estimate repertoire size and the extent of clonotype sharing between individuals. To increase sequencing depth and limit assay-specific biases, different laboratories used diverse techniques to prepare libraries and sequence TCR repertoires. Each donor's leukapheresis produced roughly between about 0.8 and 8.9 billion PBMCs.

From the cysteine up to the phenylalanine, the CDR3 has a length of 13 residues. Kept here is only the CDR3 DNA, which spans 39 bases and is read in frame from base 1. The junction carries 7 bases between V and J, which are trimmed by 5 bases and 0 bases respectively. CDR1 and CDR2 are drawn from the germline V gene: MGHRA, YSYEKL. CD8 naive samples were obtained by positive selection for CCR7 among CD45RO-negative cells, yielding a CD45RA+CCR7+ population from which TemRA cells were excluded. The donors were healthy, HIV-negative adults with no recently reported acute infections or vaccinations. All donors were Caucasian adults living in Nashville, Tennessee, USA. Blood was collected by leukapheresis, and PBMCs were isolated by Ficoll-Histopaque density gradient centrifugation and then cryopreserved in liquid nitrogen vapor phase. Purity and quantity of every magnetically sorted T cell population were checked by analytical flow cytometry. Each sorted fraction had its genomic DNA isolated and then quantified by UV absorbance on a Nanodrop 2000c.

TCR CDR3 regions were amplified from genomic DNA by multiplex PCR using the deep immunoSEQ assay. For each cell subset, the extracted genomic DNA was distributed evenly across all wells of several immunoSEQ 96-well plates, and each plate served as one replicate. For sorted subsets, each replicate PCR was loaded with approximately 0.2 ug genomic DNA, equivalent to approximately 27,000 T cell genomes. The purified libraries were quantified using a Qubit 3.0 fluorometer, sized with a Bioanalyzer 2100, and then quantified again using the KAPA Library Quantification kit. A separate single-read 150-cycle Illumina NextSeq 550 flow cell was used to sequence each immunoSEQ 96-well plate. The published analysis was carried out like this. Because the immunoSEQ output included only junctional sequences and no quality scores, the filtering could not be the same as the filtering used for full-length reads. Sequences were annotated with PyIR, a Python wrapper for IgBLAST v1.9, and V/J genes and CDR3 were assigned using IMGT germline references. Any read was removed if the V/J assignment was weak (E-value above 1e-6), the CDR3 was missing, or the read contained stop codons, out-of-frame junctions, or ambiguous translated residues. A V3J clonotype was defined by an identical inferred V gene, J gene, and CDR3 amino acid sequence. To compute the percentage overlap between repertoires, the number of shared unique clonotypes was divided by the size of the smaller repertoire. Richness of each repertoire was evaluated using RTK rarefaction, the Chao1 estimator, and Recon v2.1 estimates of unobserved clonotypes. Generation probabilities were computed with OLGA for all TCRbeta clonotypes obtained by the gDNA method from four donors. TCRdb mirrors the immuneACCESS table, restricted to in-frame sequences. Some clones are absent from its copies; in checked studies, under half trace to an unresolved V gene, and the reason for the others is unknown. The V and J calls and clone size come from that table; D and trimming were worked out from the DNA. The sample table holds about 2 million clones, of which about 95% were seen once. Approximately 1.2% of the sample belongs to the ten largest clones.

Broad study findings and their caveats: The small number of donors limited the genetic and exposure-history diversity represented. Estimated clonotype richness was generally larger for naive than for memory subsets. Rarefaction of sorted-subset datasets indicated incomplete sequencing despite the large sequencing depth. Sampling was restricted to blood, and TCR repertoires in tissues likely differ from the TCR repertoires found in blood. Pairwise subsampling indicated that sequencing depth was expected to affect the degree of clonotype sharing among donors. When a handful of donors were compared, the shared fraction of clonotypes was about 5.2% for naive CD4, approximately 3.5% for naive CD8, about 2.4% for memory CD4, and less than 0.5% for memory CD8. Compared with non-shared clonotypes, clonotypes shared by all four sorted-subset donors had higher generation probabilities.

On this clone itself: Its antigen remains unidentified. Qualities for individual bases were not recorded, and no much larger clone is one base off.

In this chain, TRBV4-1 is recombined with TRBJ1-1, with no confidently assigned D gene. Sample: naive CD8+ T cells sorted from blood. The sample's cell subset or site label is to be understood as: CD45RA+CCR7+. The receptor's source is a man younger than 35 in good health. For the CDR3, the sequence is CASSFQLNTEAFF. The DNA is TGCGCCAGCAGCTTTCAATTGAACACTGAAGCTTTCTTT.